The clone carrying this T cell receptor beta chain was counted at least ten times. Its cognate antigen is unknown. Genomic DNA was the source, and TCR beta CDR3 was amplified from it by two-round multiplex PCR. The first round of PCR was done with primers that matched each TRBV and TRBJ gene. TCRdb itself ran the multiplex PCR reads through MiXCR, one entry per CDR3 protein. The table has about 15,000 distinct CDR3 sequences, about a quarter seen once. The data originate from a study of prognosis after radiotherapy for stage I lung cancer. Across the whole study: Every lung cancer patient of the non-small cell type was deemed medically inoperable. Study-level results: Medians of 10,088 versus 6,861 showed unique TCR clone counts falling after stereotactic body radiation therapy.

This CDR3 contains 15 residues. CDR1 and CDR2 (germline): SEHNR, FQNEAQ (reference sequence). V shed 3 bases and J shed 8 bases, with 19 bases lying between them. The source material was PBMCs, sampled before or after stereotactic body radiation therapy (not recorded which). This sequence originates from a donor over 45 with non-small cell lung cancer. The chain has TRBV7-9 and TRBJ1-2; a possible D gene is TRBD1 (6 bases). The CDR3 DNA sequence: TGTGCCAGCAGCTTCACAGGATCCCAAAGGGGGGGCTACACCTTC. The encoded protein is CASSFTGSQRGGYTF.